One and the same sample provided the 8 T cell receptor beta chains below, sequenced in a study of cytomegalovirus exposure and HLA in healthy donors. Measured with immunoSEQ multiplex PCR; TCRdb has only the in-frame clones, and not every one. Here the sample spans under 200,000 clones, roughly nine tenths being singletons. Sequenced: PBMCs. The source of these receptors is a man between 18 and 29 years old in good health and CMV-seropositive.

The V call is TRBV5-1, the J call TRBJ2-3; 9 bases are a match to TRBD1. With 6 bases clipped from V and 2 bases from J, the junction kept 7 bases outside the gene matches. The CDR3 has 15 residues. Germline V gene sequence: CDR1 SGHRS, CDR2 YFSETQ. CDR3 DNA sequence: TGCGCCAGCAAATTCGGGGACAGGGACACAGATACGCAGTATTTT. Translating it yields CASKFGDRDTDTQYF. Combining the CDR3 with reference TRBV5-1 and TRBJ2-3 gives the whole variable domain KAGVTQTPRYLIKTRGQQVTLSCSPISGHRSVSWYQQTPGQGLQFLFEYFSETQRNKGNFPGRFSGRQFSNSRSEMNVSTLELGDSALYLCASKFGDRDTDTQYFGPGTRLTVL.

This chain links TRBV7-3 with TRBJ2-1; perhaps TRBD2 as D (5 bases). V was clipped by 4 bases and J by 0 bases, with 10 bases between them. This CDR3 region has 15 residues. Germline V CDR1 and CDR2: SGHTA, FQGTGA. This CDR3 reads CASSSGSSSYNEQFF. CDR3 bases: TGTGCCAGCAGCTCGGGGAGCTCCTCCTACAATGAGCAGTTCTTC.

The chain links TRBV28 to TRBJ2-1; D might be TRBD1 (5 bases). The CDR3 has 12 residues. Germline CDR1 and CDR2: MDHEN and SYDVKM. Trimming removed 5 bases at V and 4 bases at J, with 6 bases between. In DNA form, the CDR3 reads TGTGCCAGCAGTACAGGTTACAATGAGCAGTTCTTC. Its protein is CASSTGYNEQFF.

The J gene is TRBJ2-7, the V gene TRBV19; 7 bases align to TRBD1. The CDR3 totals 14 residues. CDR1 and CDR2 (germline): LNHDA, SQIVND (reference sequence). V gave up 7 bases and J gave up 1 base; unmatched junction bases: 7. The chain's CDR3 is CASKRETGSYEQYF. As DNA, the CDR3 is TGTGCCAGTAAAAGGGAGACAGGGTCCTACGAGCAGTACTTC.

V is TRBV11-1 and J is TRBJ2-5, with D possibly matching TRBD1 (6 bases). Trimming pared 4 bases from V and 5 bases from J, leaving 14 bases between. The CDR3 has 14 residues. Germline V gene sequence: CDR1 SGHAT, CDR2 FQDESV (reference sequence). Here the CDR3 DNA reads TGTGCCAGCAGCTCTTCGCACAGGGATGAGACCCAGTACTTC. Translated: CASSSSHRDETQYF. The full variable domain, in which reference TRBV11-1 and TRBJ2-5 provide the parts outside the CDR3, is EAEVAQSPRYKITEKSQAVAFWCDPISGHATLYWYRQILGQGPELLVQFQDESVVDDSQLPKDRFSAERLKGVDSTLKIQPAELGDSAMYLCASSSSHRDETQYFGPGTRLLVL.

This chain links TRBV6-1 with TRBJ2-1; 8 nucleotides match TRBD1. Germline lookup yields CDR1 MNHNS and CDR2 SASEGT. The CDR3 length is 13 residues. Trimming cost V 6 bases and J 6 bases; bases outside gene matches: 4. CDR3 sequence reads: CASRLGQGNEQFF. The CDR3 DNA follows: TGTGCCAGCAGGCTCGGACAGGGCAATGAGCAGTTCTTC.

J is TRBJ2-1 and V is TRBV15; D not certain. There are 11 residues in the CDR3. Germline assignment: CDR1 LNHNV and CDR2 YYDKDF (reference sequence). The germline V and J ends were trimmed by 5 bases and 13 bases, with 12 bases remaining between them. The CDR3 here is CATSGTRQQFF. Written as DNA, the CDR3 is TGTGCCACCAGCGGAACGAGACAACAGTTCTTC.

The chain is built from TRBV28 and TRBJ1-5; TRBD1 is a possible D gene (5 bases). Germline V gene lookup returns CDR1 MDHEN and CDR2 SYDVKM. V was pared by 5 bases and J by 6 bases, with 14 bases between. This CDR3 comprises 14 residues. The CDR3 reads CASSPGLASQPQHF. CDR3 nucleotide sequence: TGTGCCAGCAGTCCAGGGTTGGCAAGTCAGCCCCAGCATTTT.